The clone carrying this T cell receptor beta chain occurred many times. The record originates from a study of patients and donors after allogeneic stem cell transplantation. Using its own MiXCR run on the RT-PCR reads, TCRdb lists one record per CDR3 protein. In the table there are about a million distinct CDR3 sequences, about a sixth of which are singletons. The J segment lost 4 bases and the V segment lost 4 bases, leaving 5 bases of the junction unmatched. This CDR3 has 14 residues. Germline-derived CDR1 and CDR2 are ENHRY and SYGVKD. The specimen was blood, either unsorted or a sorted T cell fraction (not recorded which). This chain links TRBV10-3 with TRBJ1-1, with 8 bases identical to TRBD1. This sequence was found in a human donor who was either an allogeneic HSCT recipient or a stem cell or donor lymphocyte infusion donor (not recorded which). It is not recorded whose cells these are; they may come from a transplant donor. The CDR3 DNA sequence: TGTGCCATCAGTGTCCAGGGGGCTGGCACTGAAGCTTTCTTT. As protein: CAISVQGAGTEAFF.